This entry describes one T cell receptor (beta chain). This record comes from a study of T cell changes during pregnancy in multiple sclerosis. Clones were read by immunoSEQ multiplex PCR, and TCRdb kept only the in-frame ones, dropping some. The data contain 15,000 to 20,000 clones, roughly 88% of them singletons. The CDR3 spans 15 residues. The germline gives CDR1 SEHNR, CDR2 FQNEAQ (reference sequence). V was shortened by 6 bases and J by 6 bases, with 19 bases between the two germline ends. The source is a female donor in good health, enrolled as a control in a pregnancy study. This specimen was CD8+ T cells from peripheral blood mononuclear cells, taken after pregnancy. The V call is TRBV7-9, the J call TRBJ2-3, with TRBD1 as a possible D gene (6 bases). CDR3 sequence (DNA): TGTGCCAGCAGACCGCCCGTGCACAGGGTCGATACGCAGTATTTT. The encoded protein is CASRPPVHRVDTQYF.